There are a few counts of the clone carrying this T cell receptor (beta chain). The record originates from a study of tumour-infiltrating T cells in Burkitt lymphoma. V lost 3 bases, J lost 3 bases, and 3 bases stayed unmatched. Germline V gene sequence: CDR1 LGHNA, CDR2 YSLEER. This CDR3 contains 14 residues. Using immunoSEQ multiplex PCR, the repertoire was profiled, and TCRdb retains in-frame clones only, with some absent. The data show 15,000 to 20,000 clones, 80% seen once. This rearrangement joins TRBV4-3 to TRBJ2-7; 9 nucleotides align to TRBD2. Material for sequencing was tumor tissue. The clonotype originates from a human donor with diffuse large B-cell lymphoma. The CDR3 sequence is CASSQSLAGYEQYF. The CDR3 DNA follows: TGCGCCAGCAGCCAGTCACTAGCGGGCTACGAGCAGTACTTC.